This TCR beta chain was found in a study of blood T cells in healthy people across ages. CDR1 and CDR2 from the germline V gene are KGHSY and FQNENV. The CDR3 consists of 16 residues. Trimming cost V 0 bases and J 3 bases, with 15 bases left between them. Per sample, at least 5 micrograms of total RNA were extracted. Together with a sample-barcoded 5' primer, a J-beta primer mix was included in a second PCR lasting roughly 6 to 12 cycles. TCRdb re-analysed the 5' RACE reads in MiXCR, keeping a single row per CDR3 protein. The top ten clones hold 25% to 35% of a sample with approximately 690,000 distinct CDR3 sequences, around two fifths of them seen once.

The chain combines TRBV16 with TRBJ2-7, with D perhaps assigned TRBD1 or TRBD2 (6 bases each). Material for sequencing was blood. The source is an elderly man in good health. CDR3 sequence reads: CASSQSFRGGNYEQYF. The CDR3 DNA is TGTGCCAGCAGCCAATCGTTTAGAGGGGGGAACTACGAGCAGTACTTC.